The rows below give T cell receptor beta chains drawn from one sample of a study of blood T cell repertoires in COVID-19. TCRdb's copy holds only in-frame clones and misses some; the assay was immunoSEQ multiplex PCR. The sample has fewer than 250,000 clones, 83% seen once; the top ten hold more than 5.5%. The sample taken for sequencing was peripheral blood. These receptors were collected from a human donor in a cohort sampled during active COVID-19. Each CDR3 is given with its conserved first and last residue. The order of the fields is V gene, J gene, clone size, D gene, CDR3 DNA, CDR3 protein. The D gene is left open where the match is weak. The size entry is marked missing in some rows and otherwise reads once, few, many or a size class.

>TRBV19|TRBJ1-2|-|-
TGTGCCAGTACCGCCCGGGGGGCGGGCTATGGCTACACCTTC
CASTARGAGYGYTF
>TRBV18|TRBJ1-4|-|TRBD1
TGTGCCAGCTCACCGGGACAGGGGAGCGAAAAACTGTTTTTT
CASSPGQGSEKLFF
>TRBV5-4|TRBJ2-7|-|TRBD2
TGTGCCAGCAGCGCGGGACTAGCGGGAGGCCACGGAACCTACGAGCAGTACTTC
CASSAGLAGGHGTYEQYF
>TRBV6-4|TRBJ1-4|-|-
TGTGCCAGCAGTGACTCGAAGGTCGTGGCGGATGAAAAACTGTTTTTT
CASSDSKVVADEKLFF
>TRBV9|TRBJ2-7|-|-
TGTGCCAGCAGCGTAGGTCCTGAGGCCTTCTACGAGCAGTACTTC
CASSVGPEAFYEQYF
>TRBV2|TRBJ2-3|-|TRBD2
TGTGCCAGCAGTGAGCTTCTAGCGGGGGGAACAGATACGCAGTATTTT
CASSELLAGGTDTQYF
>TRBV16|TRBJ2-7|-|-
TGTGCCAGCAGCCAAGGGGGGGCGGTCTACGAGCAGTACTTC
CASSQGGAVYEQYF
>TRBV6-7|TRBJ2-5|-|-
TGTGCCAGCGTCTTAGGGGGTCGGCAAGAGACCCAGTACTTC
CASVLGGRQETQYF
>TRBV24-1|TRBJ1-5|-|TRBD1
TGTGCCACCAGTGAAAAGAGAGGGGGCGACTGGAATCAGCCCCAGCATTTT
CATSEKRGGDWNQPQHF
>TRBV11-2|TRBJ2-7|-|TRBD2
TGTGCCAGCAGCTTAGGGGACTACTACGAGCAGTACTTC
CASSLGDYYEQYF
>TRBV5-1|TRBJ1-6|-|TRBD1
TGCGCCAGCAGCTTGGACAGGGGTAATTCACCCCTCCACTTT
CASSLDRGNSPLHF
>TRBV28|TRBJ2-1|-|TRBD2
TGTGCCAGCAGCCCCTATAGCGGGAGCTCTCACAATGAGCAGTTCTTC
CASSPYSGSSHNEQFF
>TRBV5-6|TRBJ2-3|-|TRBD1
TGTGCCAGCAGCCGACAGGGGCCTACGTTCACAGATACGCAGTATTTT
CASSRQGPTFTDTQYF
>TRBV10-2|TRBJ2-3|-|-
TGCGCCAGCACTGGGGACTCCCAGGTGGGCACAGATACGCAGTATTTT
CASTGDSQVGTDTQYF
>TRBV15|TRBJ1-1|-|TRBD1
TGTGCCACCAGCAGACCAGGGGGCACTGAAGCTTTCTTT
CATSRPGGTEAFF
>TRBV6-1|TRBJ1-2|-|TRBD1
TGTGCCAGCAGTGAAGGGACAGGGGGCTTATACTATGGCTACACCTTC
CASSEGTGGLYYGYTF
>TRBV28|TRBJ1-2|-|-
TGTGCCAGCAGGCACGGGTTTACAGGGAACTATGGCTACACCTTC
CASRHGFTGNYGYTF
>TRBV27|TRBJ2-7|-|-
TGTGCCAGCAGTTCAAGACTATTCTCCTACGAGCAGTACTTC
CASSSRLFSYEQYF
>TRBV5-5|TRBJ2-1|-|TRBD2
TGTGCCAGCAGCTTGGTGAGCGGGGGGGCCAATGAGCAGTTCTTC
CASSLVSGGANEQFF
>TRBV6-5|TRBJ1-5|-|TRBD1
TGTGCCGTATCACAGGGGGCCAATCAGCCCCAGCATTTT
CAVSQGANQPQHF
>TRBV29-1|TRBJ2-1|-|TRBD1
TGCAGCGCCTGGGGACAGGGGAACAATGAGCAGTTCTTC
CSAWGQGNNEQFF
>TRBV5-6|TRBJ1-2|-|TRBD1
TGTGCCAGCAGCCTGCGGGACAGTCCCTATGGCTACACCTTC
CASSLRDSPYGYTF
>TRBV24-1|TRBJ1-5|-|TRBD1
TGTGCCACCAGTGACACAGGGGGAGGCCAGCCCCAGCATTTT
CATSDTGGGQPQHF
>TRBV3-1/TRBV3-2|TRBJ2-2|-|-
TGTGCCAGCGAGTACAGGGCACGAGGGTTGCCCGGGGAGCTGTTTTTT
CASEYRARGLPGELFF
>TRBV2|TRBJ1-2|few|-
TGTGCCAGCAGTCAGTTCGGGGATGGCTACACCTTC
CASSQFGDGYTF
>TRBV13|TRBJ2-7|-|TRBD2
TGTGCCAGCAGCCTAGCTCCCTCTAGCGGGGGGGCCAACGAGCAGTACTTC
CASSLAPSSGGANEQYF
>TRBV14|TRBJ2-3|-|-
TGTGCCAGCAGCCAAGAGATCAGGGATACGCAGTATTTT
CASSQEIRDTQYF
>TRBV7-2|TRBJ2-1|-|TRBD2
TGTGCCAGCAGCCTAGGGACTAGGTCCTACAATGAGCAGTTCTTC
CASSLGTRSYNEQFF
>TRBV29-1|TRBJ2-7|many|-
TGCAGCGCTAGATTCGGGAGACGGGCCTACGAGCAGTACTTC
CSARFGRRAYEQYF
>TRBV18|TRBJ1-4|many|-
TGTGCCAGCTCACCAGGCATTAACGAAAAACTGTTTTTT
CASSPGINEKLFF
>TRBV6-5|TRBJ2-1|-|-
TGTGCCAGCAGTCGTTTACAGGGAGGGTACAATGAGCAGTTCTTC
CASSRLQGGYNEQFF
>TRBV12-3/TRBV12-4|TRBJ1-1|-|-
TGTGCCAGCACCTCAGTGAACACTGAAGCTTTCTTT
CASTSVNTEAFF
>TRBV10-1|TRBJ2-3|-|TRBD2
TGCGCCAGCAGTGATTCGGGCGGGGGGACAGATACGCAGTATTTT
CASSDSGGGTDTQYF
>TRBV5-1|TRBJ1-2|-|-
TGCGCCAGCAGCTCCGGGACTACCGGACTAGCTAACTATGGCTACACCTTC
CASSSGTTGLANYGYTF
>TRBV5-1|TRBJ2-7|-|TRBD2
TGCGCCAGCAGCTTGGTAGCGGGGGCCTCCTACGAGCAGTACTTC
CASSLVAGASYEQYF
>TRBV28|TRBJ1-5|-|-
TGTGCCAGCAGGGAGGGAACCAATCAGCCCCAGCATTTT
CASREGTNQPQHF
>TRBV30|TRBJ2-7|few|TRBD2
TGTGCCTGGAGTGAGGGACGGGGGGGTAACGAGCAGTACTTC
CAWSEGRGGNEQYF
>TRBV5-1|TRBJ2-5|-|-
TGCGCCAGCAGCGACGGACAGCAAGAGACCCAGTACTTC
CASSDGQQETQYF
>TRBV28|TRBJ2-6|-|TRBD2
TGTGCCAGCAAAGGACTAGACCGGTATCCGTCGGGGGCCAACGTCCTGACTTTC
CASKGLDRYPSGANVLTF
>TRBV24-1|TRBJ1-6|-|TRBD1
TGTGCCACCAGTGATTCGGCGACAGGGAATAATTCACCCCTCCACTTT
CATSDSATGNNSPLHF
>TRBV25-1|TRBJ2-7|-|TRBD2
TGTGCCAGCAGTGGGTCTAGCGGGTACTACGAGCAGTACTTC
CASSGSSGYYEQYF
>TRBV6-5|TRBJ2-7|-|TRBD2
TGTGCCACAAGACTAGCGGGTAGCTCCTACGAGCAGTACTTC
CATRLAGSSYEQYF
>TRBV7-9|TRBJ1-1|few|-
TGTGCCAGCAGCAGAGACAGCTCTCACACTGAAGCTTTCTTT
CASSRDSSHTEAFF
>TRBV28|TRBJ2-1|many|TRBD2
TGTGCCAGCGAAGAAGCGGGAGAGAATGAGCAGTTCTTC
CASEEAGENEQFF
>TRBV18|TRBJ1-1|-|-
TGTGCCAGCTCACTCGGACAAGGGAATGAAGCTTTCTTT
CASSLGQGNEAFF
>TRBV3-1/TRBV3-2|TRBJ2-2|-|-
TGTGCCAGCAGCCACGGCAGGGTCGACACCGGGGAGCTGTTTTTT
CASSHGRVDTGELFF
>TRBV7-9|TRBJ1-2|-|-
TGTGCCAGCAGCTCGGGGTTCGACGGACGTGACAACTATGGCTACACCTTC
CASSSGFDGRDNYGYTF
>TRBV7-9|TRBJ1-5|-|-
TGTGCCAGCAGTAAAGACAGCTTCCATCAGCCCCAGCATTTT
CASSKDSFHQPQHF
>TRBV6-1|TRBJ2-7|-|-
TGTGCCAGCAGTGAAGCTACAATAAAATACGAGCAGTACTTC
CASSEATIKYEQYF
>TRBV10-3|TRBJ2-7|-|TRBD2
TGTGCCATCAGTGGGACTAGCGGAGATTACGAGCAGTACTTC
CAISGTSGDYEQYF
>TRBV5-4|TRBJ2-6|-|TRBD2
TGTGCCAGCAGCTTGGTCCGGGGGGGATCTGGGGCCAACGTCCTGACTTTC
CASSLVRGGSGANVLTF